This T cell receptor (beta chain) was captured in a study of long-term antiretroviral therapy in people with HIV. Study-level findings and limits: The study found that diversity rose after ART but stayed below transplant donor controls.

At least two post-ART and at least one pre-ART PBMC sample were available for each donor. The samples comprised roughly 0.9-11 million cryopreserved PBMC ahead of DNA extraction. Of note for this clone: Its antigen is unidentified.

CDR1 SEHNR and CDR2 FQNEAQ come from the germline V gene (reference sequence). This CDR3 is built from 17 residues. Trimming removed 5 bases from V and 0 bases from J, with 18 bases in between. Survey-level resolution applied to immunoSEQ assay v3.0. Using immunoSEQ multiplex PCR, the repertoire was profiled, and TCRdb retains in-frame clones only, with some absent. The table includes 25,000 to 30,000 clones, more than 75% detected once. The genes are TRBV7-9 and TRBJ2-3; D uncertain. Material: unsorted PBMCs, obtained 4.8 to 5 years after starting antiretroviral therapy. This clonotype was obtained from a middle-aged man with HIV. CDR3 loop: CASSPPPRLGSTDTQYF. CDR3 coding DNA: TGTGCCAGCAGCCCCCCCCCGAGGCTAGGCAGCACAGATACGCAGTATTTT.